Many counts were recorded for the clone carrying this TCR beta chain. Its cognate antigen is unknown. This sample was included in a study of T cells in Graves' hyperthyroidism and ophthalmopathy. Study overall: At the time of initial diagnosis and before any treatment, peripheral blood was collected.

This CDR3 region has 16 residues. V lost 2 bases and J lost 4; bases outside the gene matches: 8. Germline V CDR1 and CDR2: MDHEN, SYDVKM. Diagnosis relied on clinical symptoms, serum thyroxine and TRAb, thyroid ultrasound and orbital computed tomography. Findings and caveats of the study: From stable hyperthyroidism, ophthalmopathy was separated by a 13 V-J model. Blood also carried most thyroid clonotypes expanded above 0.001.

TCR beta CDR3 region amplification was performed from RNA transcripts. The HTBI primer set served for first-round RT-PCR of the TCR CDR3. TCRdb reprocessed the multiplex PCR reads with MiXCR, giving one entry per CDR3 protein. The sample lists a few hundred thousand distinct CDR3 sequences, around 14% occurring once. The chain employs TRBV28 and TRBJ2-4, with TRBD1 identical over 7 bases. The receptor's source is a woman in her 30s with Graves' hyperthyroidism. Material: blood. CDR3 amino acids: CASSLGTALGKNIQYF. For the CDR3, the DNA is TGTGCCAGCAGTTTAGGGACAGCTCTGGGTAAAAACATTCAGTACTTC. Variable domain in full (rest from reference TRBV28 and TRBJ2-4): DVKVTQSSRYLVKRTGEKVFLECVQDMDHENMFWYRQDPGLGLRLIYFSYDVKMKEKGDIPEGYSVSREKKERFSLILESASTNQTSMYLCASSLGTALGKNIQYFGAGTRLSVL.